The 25 T cell receptor beta chains below were found in one sample sequenced in a study of T cells after yellow fever vaccination. TCRdb re-called the 5' RACE reads through MiXCR, storing one row per CDR3 protein. This table has a few hundred thousand distinct CDR3 sequences, over 10% appearing once. The source was CD4+ T cells sorted from PBMCs, collected 45 days after the yellow fever booster vaccination. These receptors came from a man aged 30 to 45 who received the YFV17D yellow fever vaccine.

Only a few counts were recorded for this clonotype. The rearrangement joins TRBV29-1 to TRBJ2-3; D call uncertain. Trimming shortened V by 5 bases and J by 2 bases, and 5 bases separated the two germline ends. CDR3 length: 11 residues. From germline, CDR1 is SQVTM and CDR2 ANQGSEA. The CDR3 sequence: CSVTTTDTQYF. Here the CDR3 DNA reads TGCAGCGTTACGACCACAGATACGCAGTATTTT.

The rearrangement links TRBV29-1 to TRBJ2-1, with TRBD2 identical over 8 bases. Germline V gene lookup returns CDR1 SQVTM and CDR2 ANQGSEA. This CDR3 comprises 19 residues. Trimming took 0 bases from V and 1 from J; bases not matched to a gene: 14. CDR3 residues: CSVEDSGEGRELSYNEQFF. Written as DNA, the CDR3 is TGCAGCGTTGAAGATAGCGGGGAGGGGCGGGAGCTATCCTACAATGAGCAGTTCTTC.

This clonotype was picked up a small number of times. The rearrangement joins TRBV18 to TRBJ1-1; TRBD1 agrees at 7 bases. CDR3 size: 16 residues. V shed 3 bases, J shed 4 bases, and the junction held 11 bases outside the gene matches. The germline CDR1 and CDR2 sequences are KGHSH and LQKENI. CDR3: CASSPARQGLGTEAFF. The CDR3 bases are TGTGCCAGCTCACCCGCCCGACAGGGTCTGGGCACTGAAGCTTTCTTT.

The J gene is TRBJ2-5, the V gene TRBV7-9; D tentatively fits TRBD1 or TRBD2 (5 bases each). CDR3 size: 15 residues. V lost 2 bases to trimming and J lost 5 bases, with 15 bases between them. Per germline, CDR1 SEHNR and CDR2 FQNEAQ (reference sequence). Written as DNA, the CDR3 is TGTGCCAGCAGCTTAAACCGGTTATGGGGGGAGACCCAGTACTTC. Amino acids: CASSLNRLWGETQYF.

The rearrangement links TRBV6-2 or TRBV6-3 to TRBJ2-2; D call uncertain. Trimming removed 10 bases from V and 7 bases from J, with 10 bases in between. The CDR3 is 11 residues long. Germline V gene data show CDR1 as MNHEY and CDR2 as SVGEGT. Here the CDR3 DNA reads TGTGCCACCGGCCTTGGCGGGGAGCTGTTTTTT. Translated, it gives CATGLGGELFF.

This clonotype has a handful of counts. This CDR3 reads CASSPPGNNEQFF. The DNA for the CDR3 is TGCGCCAGCAGCCCCCCGGGGAACAATGAGCAGTTCTTC. The gene calls are TRBV4-3 and TRBJ2-1; TRBD2 is a possible D gene (5 bases). Germline CDR1 and CDR2: LGHNA and YSLEER. Trimming stripped 4 bases from V and 5 bases from J, with 9 bases between. The CDR3 totals 13 residues.

This clonotype was seen only a few times. J is TRBJ2-3 and V is TRBV29-1, with D uncertain. CDR3 length: 14 amino acids. The V gene lost 6 bases and the J gene lost 2 bases, with 15 bases spanning the gap. Germline assignment: CDR1 SQVTM and CDR2 ANQGSEA. This CDR3 reads CSVPRLATTDTQYF. CDR3 sequence (DNA): TGCAGCGTGCCCCGGTTGGCCACCACAGATACGCAGTATTTT.

The chain links TRBV15 to TRBJ2-7; 14 bases are shared with TRBD2. The CDR3 length is 13 residues. CDR1 is LNHNV and CDR2 is YYDKDF in the germline V gene (reference sequence). The V gene end was trimmed by 7 bases and the J gene end by 13 bases; junction bases not matched to a gene: 9. CDR3 nucleotides: TGTGCCACCAACCCGGGACTAGCGGGAGCGCTTTACTTC. Its protein is CATNPGLAGALYF.

This clonotype was observed a few times. The rearrangement links TRBV7-8 to TRBJ2-1; a weak D match, TRBD2 (5 bases). This CDR3 contains 14 residues. Per germline, CDR1 SGHVS and CDR2 FQNEAQ. The V and J ends lost 5 bases and 5 bases respectively, with 13 bases between them. CDR3 loop: CASSLGSGNNEQFF. The CDR3 coding sequence is TGTGCCAGCAGCCTAGGTTCGGGGAACAATGAGCAGTTCTTC. Variable domain in full (rest from reference TRBV7-8 and TRBJ2-1): GAGVSQSPRYKVAKRGQDVALRCDPISGHVSLFWYQQALGQGPEFLTYFQNEAQLDKSGLPSDRFFAERPEGSVSTLKIQRTQQEDSAVYLCASSLGSGNNEQFFGPGTRLTVL.

This chain connects TRBV2 to TRBJ1-5; 8 bases fit TRBD1. The length of the CDR3 is 15 residues. With V trimmed by 6 bases and J by 2 bases, 6 bases remained unmatched. Germline-derived CDR1 and CDR2 are SNHLY and FYNNEI. As DNA, the CDR3 is TGTGCCAGCAGGCAGACAGGGGCTGGCAATCAGCCCCAGCATTTT. This encodes CASRQTGAGNQPQHF.

The chain is built from TRBV7-3 and TRBJ2-2; D is possibly TRBD1 (10 bases). Germline V gene data show CDR1 as SGHTA and CDR2 as FQGTGA. The CDR3 sequence is 20 residues long. V was trimmed by 7 bases and J by 1 base, leaving 28 bases between them. The CDR3 reads CASTRRQGAGGRENTGELFF. CDR3 coding DNA: TGTGCCAGCACCCGTAGACAGGGGGCTGGCGGGAGGGAGAACACCGGGGAGCTGTTTTTT.

The rearrangement joins TRBV30 to TRBJ2-5; TRBD2 might be the D (6 bases). This CDR3 region has 14 residues. Germline CDR1 is GTSNPN and CDR2 is SVGIG (reference sequence). The V end lost 6 bases, the J end lost 2 bases, and 16 bases lay between the germline ends. CDR3 DNA sequence: TGTGCCTGTCGCCGGGTGGCGGGACAAGAGACCCAGTACTTC. It encodes CACRRVAGQETQYF.

The CDR3 DNA sequence: TGTGCCTGGAGTGGGACGGTGAACACTGAAGCTTTCTTT. Its protein is CAWSGTVNTEAFF. The chain links TRBV30 to TRBJ1-1; D is unresolved. This CDR3 comprises 13 residues. V was trimmed by 1 base and J by 0 bases, leaving 6 bases between them. The germline CDR1 and CDR2 sequences are GTSNPN and SVGIG (reference sequence).

The sample holds a few counts of this clonotype. The chain uses TRBV20-1 and TRBJ2-1; D gene uncertain. CDR1 and CDR2 from the germline V gene are DFQATT and SNEGSKA (reference sequence). Deletions cut 7 bases from V and 0 bases from J, with 13 bases between. The CDR3 is made up of 14 amino acids. The CDR3 sequence is CSVSWAGSYNEQFF. The CDR3 region has the DNA TGCAGTGTGAGTTGGGCAGGCTCCTACAATGAGCAGTTCTTC.

The chain carries TRBV6-5 and TRBJ1-5; D is unclear. The length of the CDR3 is 14 residues. V lost 2 bases to trimming and J lost 0 bases, with 5 bases between them. In germline, CDR1 is MNHEY, CDR2 SVGAGI. CDR3 sequence (DNA): TGTGCCAGCAGTTACGGGGTTAGCAATCAGCCCCAGCATTTT. Amino acid sequence: CASSYGVSNQPQHF.

This chain's CDR3 is CASSLDPGALTKNIQYF. CDR3 sequence (DNA): TGTGCCAGCAGCTTAGACCCGGGGGCATTGACCAAAAACATTCAGTACTTC. The chain recombines TRBV7-9 with TRBJ2-4; perhaps D is TRBD1 or TRBD2 (6 bases each). The germline V gene encodes CDR1 SEHNR and CDR2 FQNEAQ (reference sequence). Trimming took 1 base from V and 2 from J, leaving 15 bases between them. CDR3 length: 17 residues.

The chain is built from TRBV2 and TRBJ2-3; 7 positions agree with TRBD2. From germline, CDR1 is SNHLY and CDR2 FYNNEI. V lost 8 bases, J lost 3 bases, and 5 bases stayed unmatched. CDR3 length equals 13 residues. Here the CDR3 reads CASAPSGTDTQYF. DNA for the CDR3: TGTGCCAGCGCACCTAGCGGAACAGATACGCAGTATTTT.

This clonotype was seen only a few times. The chain carries TRBV7-3 and TRBJ1-1, with D maybe TRBD1 (5 bases). The ends were cut back, 0 bases at V and 1 base at J, with 9 bases in the middle. Germline V CDR1 and CDR2: SGHTA, FQGTGA. The CDR3 extends over 15 amino acids. CDR3 DNA sequence: TGTGCCAGCAGCTTAACGGGGCCCCAGAACACTGAAGCTTTCTTT. The encoded protein is CASSLTGPQNTEAFF.

The DNA of the CDR3 is TGCGCCAGCAGCTTGGTGGGAGCCCAAGAGACCCAGTACTTC. It encodes CASSLVGAQETQYF. The chain recombines TRBV5-1 with TRBJ2-5, with D maybe TRBD2 (5 bases). This CDR3 has 14 amino acids. Germline V gene sequence: CDR1 SGHRS, CDR2 YFSETQ. V was trimmed by 0 bases and J by 1 base, leaving 7 bases between them.

The J gene is TRBJ2-4, the V gene TRBV4-3, with D unresolved. Trimming took 0 bases from V and 4 from J, leaving 7 bases between them. The CDR3 runs to 14 residues. CDR1 is LGHNA and CDR2 is YSLEER in the germline V gene. CDR3 coding DNA: TGCGCCAGCAGCCAAGATTACGGGAAAAACATTCAGTACTTC. Translation gives CASSQDYGKNIQYF.

The J gene is TRBJ2-2, the V gene TRBV20-1, with 9 nucleotides matching TRBD2. Germline V CDR1 and CDR2: DFQATT, SNEGSKA (reference sequence). Trimming at V came to 6 bases and at J to 6 bases, leaving 11 bases not matched to a gene. This CDR3 contains 15 residues. This CDR3 reads CSAASSGSVSGELFF. The CDR3 DNA is TGCAGTGCCGCTAGTAGCGGGAGTGTATCCGGGGAGCTGTTTTTT.

This clonotype was seen only a few times. The gene calls are TRBV5-5 and TRBJ2-7; the match to TRBD2 covers 10 bases. Trimming removed 0 bases from V and 3 bases from J; junction bases left unmatched: 9. Germline V gene lookup returns CDR1 SGHKS and CDR2 YYEKEE (reference sequence). This CDR3 is built from 17 residues. CDR3 sequence: CASSLVASGSSNYEQYF. The CDR3 bases are TGTGCCAGCAGCTTGGTAGCTAGCGGGAGCTCCAACTACGAGCAGTACTTC.

This clonotype was observed a handful of times. This chain links TRBV3-1 with TRBJ1-5; 7 bases are shared with TRBD1. V lost 0 bases and J lost 7; bases outside the gene matches: 3. The CDR3 contains 14 residues. The V gene's germline CDR1 is LGHDT and CDR2 YNNKEL (reference sequence). The CDR3: CASSQDHRGQPQHF. CDR3 nucleotide sequence: TGTGCCAGCAGCCAAGACCACAGGGGACAGCCCCAGCATTTT.

This chain connects TRBV6-2 or TRBV6-3 to TRBJ1-2; TRBD1 aligns across 8 bases. CDR1 is MNHEY and CDR2 is SVGEGT in the germline V gene. V shed 6 bases, J shed 3 bases, and the junction held 6 bases outside the gene matches. The CDR3 totals 14 residues. CDR3 residues: CASSSDRVHYGYTF. CDR3 bases: TGTGCCAGCAGCTCGGACAGGGTGCACTATGGCTACACCTTC.

The chain couples TRBV11-1 to TRBJ2-1; TRBD2 aligns across 12 bases. The CDR3 is 20 amino acids. The V and J ends lost 7 bases and 4 bases, in that order; junction bases with no gene match: 20. From germline, CDR1 is SGHAT and CDR2 FQDESV (reference sequence). The CDR3 region is CASTTPGVRRTSGNYNEQFF. DNA of the CDR3: TGTGCCAGCACCACCCCGGGGGTTCGGCGGACTAGCGGGAATTACAATGAGCAGTTCTTC. The full variable domain, in which reference TRBV11-1 and TRBJ2-1 provide the parts outside the CDR3, is EAEVAQSPRYKITEKSQAVAFWCDPISGHATLYWYRQILGQGPELLVQFQDESVVDDSQLPKDRFSAERLKGVDSTLKIQPAELGDSAMYLCASTTPGVRRTSGNYNEQFFGPGTRLTVL.